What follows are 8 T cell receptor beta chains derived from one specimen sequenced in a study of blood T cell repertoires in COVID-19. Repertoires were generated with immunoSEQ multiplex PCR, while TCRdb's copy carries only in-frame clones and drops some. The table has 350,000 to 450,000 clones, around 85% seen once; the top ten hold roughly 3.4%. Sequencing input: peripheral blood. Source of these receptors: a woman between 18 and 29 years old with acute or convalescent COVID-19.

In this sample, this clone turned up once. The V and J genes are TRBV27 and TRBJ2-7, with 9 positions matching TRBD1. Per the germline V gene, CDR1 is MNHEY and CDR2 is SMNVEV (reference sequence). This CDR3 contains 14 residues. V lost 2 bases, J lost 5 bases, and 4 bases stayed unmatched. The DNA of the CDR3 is TGTGCCAGCAGTTTAGCCGGACAGGGGAACGAGCAGTACTTC. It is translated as CASSLAGQGNEQYF.

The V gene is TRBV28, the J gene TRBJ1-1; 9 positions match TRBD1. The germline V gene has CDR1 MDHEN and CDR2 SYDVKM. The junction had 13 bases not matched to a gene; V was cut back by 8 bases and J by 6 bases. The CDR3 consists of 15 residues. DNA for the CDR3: TGTGCCAGCTACGCAACACCGGGACAGGGACCTGAAGCTTTCTTT. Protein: CASYATPGQGPEAFF.

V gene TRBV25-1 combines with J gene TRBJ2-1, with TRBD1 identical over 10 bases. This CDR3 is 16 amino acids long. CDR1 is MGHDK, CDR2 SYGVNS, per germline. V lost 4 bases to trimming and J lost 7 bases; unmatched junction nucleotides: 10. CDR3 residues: CASSGRGTGVLNEQFF. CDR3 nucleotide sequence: TGTGCCAGCAGTGGCCGCGGGACAGGGGTGCTGAATGAGCAGTTCTTC.

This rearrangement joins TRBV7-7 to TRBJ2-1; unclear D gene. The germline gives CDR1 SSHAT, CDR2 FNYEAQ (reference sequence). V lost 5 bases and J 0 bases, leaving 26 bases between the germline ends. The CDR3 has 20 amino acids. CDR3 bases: TGTGCCAGCAGCCCCCTGGTGCTAGACCCAATCATATACTCCTACAATGAGCAGTTCTTC. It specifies CASSPLVLDPIIYSYNEQFF. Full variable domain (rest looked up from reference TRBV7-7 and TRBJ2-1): GAGVSQSPRYKVTKRGQDVTLRCDPISSHATLYWYQQALGQGPEFLTYFNYEAQPDKSGLPSDRFSAERPEGSISTLTIQRTEQRDSAMYRCASSPLVLDPIIYSYNEQFFGPGTRLTVL.

In DNA form, the CDR3 reads TGTGCCAGCACCTACTCTGGGGCCAACGTCCTGACTTTC. Translated: CASTYSGANVLTF. The rearrangement uses TRBV12-3 or TRBV12-4 and TRBJ2-6; D gene uncertain. V was pared by 7 bases and J by 0 bases, with 4 bases between. The CDR3 loop spans 13 amino acids.

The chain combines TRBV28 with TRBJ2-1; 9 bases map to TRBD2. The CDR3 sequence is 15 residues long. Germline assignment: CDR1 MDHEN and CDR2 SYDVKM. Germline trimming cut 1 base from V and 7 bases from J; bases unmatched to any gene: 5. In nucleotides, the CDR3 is TGTGCCAGCAGTTTATATGCGGGAGGGCGTAATGAGCAGTTCTTC. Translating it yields CASSLYAGGRNEQFF.

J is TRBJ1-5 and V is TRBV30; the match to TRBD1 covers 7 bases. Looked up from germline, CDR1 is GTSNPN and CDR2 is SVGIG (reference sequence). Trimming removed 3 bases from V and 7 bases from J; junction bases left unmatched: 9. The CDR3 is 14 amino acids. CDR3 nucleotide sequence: TGTGCCTGGAGGTCACAGGGGATAGGGCAGCCCCAGCATTTT. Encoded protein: CAWRSQGIGQPQHF.

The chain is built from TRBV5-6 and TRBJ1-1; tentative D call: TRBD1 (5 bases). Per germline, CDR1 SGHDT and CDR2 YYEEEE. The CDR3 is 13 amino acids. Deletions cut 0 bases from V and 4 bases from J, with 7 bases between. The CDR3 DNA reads TGTGCCAGCAGCTTGGGAAGGGGCACTGAAGCTTTCTTT. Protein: CASSLGRGTEAFF.